The 26 T cell receptor beta chains given below trace back to one sample, sequenced in a study of T cells in Graves' hyperthyroidism and ophthalmopathy (dated by TCRdb to about 2019). Libraries came from multiplex PCR. TCRdb records Illumina HiSeq 2000 as the sequencer. TCR beta CDR3 regions were amplified from RNA transcripts. A first-round RT-PCR of the TCR CDR3 used the HTBI primer set with the Qiagen OneStep RT-PCR kit. TCRdb took the public reads, trimmed them with fastp at Q25, ran MiXCR for clone calling and kept in-frame beta chains. CDR3 protein duplicates are merged, each entry listing the most common genes and DNA. This sample lists about 260,000 distinct CDR3 sequences; roughly 15% were detected once. The top ten constitute 25% to 30% of the sample. Source material: blood. These receptors originate from a woman aged 18-35 years with Graves' ophthalmopathy.

The table lists this clonotype with a few counts. This chain joins TRBV30 and TRBJ1-6; D remains unclear. CDR1 GTSNPN and CDR2 SVGIG come from the germline V gene (reference sequence). The CDR3 covers 14 residues. Deletions cut 8 bases from V and 0 bases from J, with 11 bases between. The CDR3 spells CASSRSSYNSPLHF. The CDR3 DNA reads as TGTGCCAGCTCTAGGAGCTCCTATAATTCACCCCTCCACTTT.

This clonotype was observed many times. This rearrangement joins TRBV20-1 to TRBJ2-1; 7 bases agree with TRBD2. Germline values: CDR1 DFQATT, CDR2 SNEGSKA (reference sequence). The CDR3 length is 14 residues. After removal of 7 bases from V and 1 base from J, the junction contained 7 bases not matched to a gene. The chain's CDR3 is CSVMWGGSYNEQFF. CDR3 DNA sequence: TGCAGTGTTATGTGGGGGGGGTCCTACAATGAGCAGTTCTTC.

The table lists this clonotype with a few counts. Just one base apart from a much larger clone, this may be a read error. The J gene is TRBJ2-1, the V gene TRBV19; 8 bases are shared with TRBD2. The V segment lost 9 bases and the J segment 2 bases; nucleotides outside the gene matches: 9. In germline, CDR1 is LNHDA, CDR2 SQIVND (reference sequence). The CDR3 is 15 residues long. The CDR3 sequence is CASSRGGSPYNEQFF. The DNA of the CDR3 is TGTGCCAGCTCACGGGGGGGAAGCCCCTACAATGAGCAGTTCTTC.

The V gene is TRBV6-2 or TRBV6-3, the J gene TRBJ2-7; D perhaps matches TRBD1 (5 bases). Germline V gene sequence: CDR1 MNHEY, CDR2 SVGEGT. V gave up 7 bases and J gave up 6 bases, with 22 bases separating them. The CDR3 length is 15 residues. This chain's CDR3 is CASNKVQDLPSEQYF. CDR3 nucleotides: TGTGCCAGCAATAAAGTACAGGACCTCCCTTCCGAGCAGTACTTC.

This clonotype has ten or more counts. V gene TRBV13 combines with J gene TRBJ2-6; D gene uncertain. Per germline, CDR1 PRHDT and CDR2 FYEKMQ (reference sequence). The V gene lost 2 bases and the J gene lost 2 bases, with 7 bases spanning the gap. The CDR3 extends over 15 amino acids. This CDR3 reads CASSLNLAGANVLTF. The CDR3 coding sequence is TGTGCCAGCAGCTTAAATCTGGCTGGGGCCAACGTCCTGACTTTC.

This clonotype was picked up many times. The chain recombines TRBV5-1 with TRBJ2-2; 13 positions match TRBD2. The length of the CDR3 is 16 residues. V lost 4 bases and J lost 2; bases outside the gene matches: 2. CDR1 SGHRS and CDR2 YFSETQ come from the germline V gene. CDR3 coding DNA: TGCGCCAGCAGCAGGACTAGCGGGAGTAACACCGGGGAGCTGTTTTTT. Amino acids: CASSRTSGSNTGELFF.

There are many counts of this clonotype. The chain joins TRBV6-2 or TRBV6-3 to TRBJ2-7; 7 bases are shared with TRBD2. This CDR3 spans 14 amino acids. Per the germline V gene, CDR1 is MNHEY and CDR2 is SVGEGT. Losses at the gene ends were 8 bases for V and 2 bases for J; bases not matched to a gene: 9. The CDR3 spells CASGGQRGPYEQYF. The CDR3 DNA sequence: TGTGCCAGCGGAGGCCAGCGGGGACCCTACGAGCAGTACTTC.

There are many counts of this clonotype. The chain links TRBV15 to TRBJ1-1; possibly TRBD1 for D (6 bases). Trimming removed 5 bases at V and 5 bases at J, with 18 bases between. Germline V gives CDR1 LNHNV, CDR2 YYDKDF (reference sequence). The CDR3 loop spans 15 amino acids. CDR3 in amino acids: CATSFGGSRRTEAFF. The CDR3 bases are TGTGCCACCAGCTTCGGGGGCAGTAGGAGAACTGAAGCTTTCTTT. Together with reference TRBV15 and TRBJ1-1, the CDR3 gives the full variable domain: DAMVIQNPRYQVTQFGKPVTLSCSQTLNHNVMYWYQQKSSQAPKLLFHYYDKDFNNEADTPDNFQSRRPNTSFCFLDIRSPGLGDTAMYLCATSFGGSRRTEAFFGQGTRLTVV.

This clonotype was seen once. This chain connects TRBV11-2 to TRBJ2-3, with 13 positions matching TRBD2. The germline CDR1 and CDR2 sequences are SGHAT and FQNNGV. The V gene end was trimmed by 5 bases and the J gene end by 6 bases; junction bases not matched to a gene: 8. The CDR3 totals 16 residues. This CDR3 reads CASSRTSGSWWDTQYF. Here the CDR3 DNA reads TGTGCCAGCAGCCGGACTAGCGGGAGTTGGTGGGATACGCAGTATTTT.

This chain connects TRBV13 to TRBJ1-3; D possibly corresponds to TRBD1 (5 bases). The CDR3 has 15 amino acids. Per germline, CDR1 PRHDT and CDR2 FYEKMQ (reference sequence). With 6 bases removed from V and 9 bases from J, the gap between germline ends came to 21 bases. The CDR3 here is CASRASGFSQPTIYF. For the CDR3, the DNA is TGTGCCAGCAGGGCTTCAGGGTTCTCCCAACCCACCATATATTTT. The full variable domain, in which reference TRBV13 and TRBJ1-3 provide the parts outside the CDR3, is AAGVIQSPRHLIKEKRETATLKCYPIPRHDTVYWYQQGPGQDPQFLISFYEKMQSDKGSIPDRFSAQQFSDYHSELNMSSLELGDSALYFCASRASGFSQPTIYFGEGSWLTVV.

This clonotype was counted ten times or more. The gene calls are TRBV18 and TRBJ2-7, with no clear D. Germline CDR1 reads KGHSH; CDR2 reads LQKENI. V shed 5 bases and J shed 8 bases, with 16 bases lying between them. This CDR3 is built from 13 residues. CDR3 protein: CASSFGTADKQYF. CDR3 sequence (DNA): TGTGCCAGCTCATTCGGTACGGCAGACAAGCAGTACTTC.

The chain carries TRBV12-3 or TRBV12-4 and TRBJ2-3; D may match TRBD1 or TRBD2 (6 bases each). The V and J ends lost 3 bases and 5 bases respectively, with 18 bases between them. This CDR3 comprises 16 residues. The CDR3 loop is CASSFMQGGHRDTQYF. DNA for the CDR3: TGTGCCAGCAGTTTCATGCAAGGGGGGCATCGAGATACGCAGTATTTT.

Concerning this clonotype itself: This may arise from a read error, as a much more abundant clone is one base away. J is TRBJ1-2 and V is TRBV4-3; a possible D gene is TRBD1 (6 bases). The CDR3 is 17 amino acids. Germline values: CDR1 LGHNA, CDR2 YSLEER. Trimming left V 0 bases short and J 5 bases short, with 19 bases between. The CDR3 reads CASSQDPGQQRRYGYTF. The CDR3 DNA is TGCGCCAGCAGCCAAGACCCCGGACAGCAAAGGCGTTATGGCTACACCTTC.

This clonotype showed up many times. V usage is TRBV6-1 and J usage is TRBJ2-2; D perhaps matches TRBD1 (6 bases). This CDR3 has 15 residues. CDR1 and CDR2 from the germline V gene are MNHNS and SASEGT. V was shortened by 7 bases and J by 5 bases, with 17 bases between the two germline ends. The CDR3 here is CASNKQGPITGELFF. In DNA, the CDR3 is TGTGCCAGCAATAAACAGGGACCAATTACCGGGGAGCTGTTTTTT.

At least ten counts were recorded for this clonotype. This chain joins TRBV7-3 and TRBJ2-4, with D tentatively TRBD2 (6 bases). The CDR3 runs to 15 residues. Germline V lookup: CDR1 SGHTA, CDR2 FQGTGA. V lost 5 bases and J lost 12, with 23 bases in between. The CDR3 DNA reads as TGTGCCAGCAGCCCCTCAGGCCCCTCCTCGGGGGATCAGTACTTC. It yields the protein CASSPSGPSSGDQYF.

This clonotype occurred many times. This chain uses TRBV19 with TRBJ1-1; D is uncertain. This CDR3 has 18 amino acids. Trimming took 11 bases from V and 0 from J, leaving 28 bases between them. The V gene's germline CDR1 is LNHDA and CDR2 SQIVND (reference sequence). The CDR3 sequence: CAGDYTERWFRMNTEAFF. In DNA form, the CDR3 reads TGTGCCGGGGATTACACGGAGCGTTGGTTTCGGATGAACACTGAAGCTTTCTTT.

The sample holds many counts of this clonotype. In DNA, the CDR3 is TGTGCCAGCAGCTTAGGACTAGCGGGCGACACAGATACGCAGTATTTT. Its protein is CASSLGLAGDTDTQYF. J is TRBJ2-3 and V is TRBV7-9, with 10 bases fitting TRBD2. Per germline, CDR1 SEHNR and CDR2 FQNEAQ (reference sequence). Trimming cost V 1 base and J 2 bases; bases outside gene matches: 3. The CDR3 runs to 16 residues.

This clonotype was observed at least ten times. The chain joins TRBV6-2 or TRBV6-3 to TRBJ1-4, with a weak D call TRBD1 (6 bases). The V end lost 2 bases, the J end lost 5 bases, and 15 bases lay between the germline ends. The CDR3 is 16 amino acids. Germline assignment: CDR1 MNHEY and CDR2 SVGEGT. DNA of the CDR3: TGTGCCAGCAGTTACGTCGTGGGGGCCTCAAATGAAAAACTGTTTTTT. It codes for CASSYVVGASNEKLFF.

This clonotype was recorded at least ten times. This CDR3 is CATQRGSFYGYTF. In DNA form, the CDR3 reads TGTGCCACCCAGCGGGGTAGTTTCTATGGCTACACCTTC. This chain uses TRBV28 with TRBJ1-2; D not certain. The CDR3 is made up of 13 amino acids. The germline V and J ends were trimmed by 10 bases and 4 bases, with 16 bases remaining between them. Germline V CDR1 and CDR2: MDHEN, SYDVKM.

In this sample, this clonotype turned up many times. The rearrangement links TRBV14 to TRBJ2-5; D is ambiguous. Germline loops: CDR1 SGHDN, CDR2 FVKESK. V lost 1 base and J lost 2, with 11 bases in between. The CDR3 spans 15 residues. DNA of the CDR3: TGTGCCAGCAGCCAAGGCGTGTTAGCTCAAGAGACCCAGTACTTC. It translates to CASSQGVLAQETQYF.

This clonotype has a count of ten or more. The chain is built from TRBV5-5 and TRBJ2-1; D is undetermined. This CDR3 is built from 13 residues. Germline CDR1 SGHKS, CDR2 YYEKEE (reference sequence). V was pared by 2 bases and J by 3 bases, with 6 bases between. The CDR3 nucleotides read TGTGCCAGCAGCTTCGCGGACTACAATGAGCAGTTCTTC. Its protein product is CASSFADYNEQFF.

This clonotype occurred many times. J is TRBJ2-2 and V is TRBV3-1; D gene ambiguous. The CDR3 runs to 13 residues. Trimming stripped 0 bases from V and 1 base from J, with 0 bases between. The germline CDR1 and CDR2 sequences are LGHDT and YNNKEL (reference sequence). The CDR3 DNA reads as TGTGCCAGCAGCCAAGAGAACACCGGGGAGCTGTTTTTT. This gives the protein CASSQENTGELFF.

The rearrangement uses TRBV29-1 and TRBJ2-3; 7 positions match TRBD1. This CDR3 region has 11 residues. Germline V gene sequence: CDR1 SQVTM, CDR2 ANQGSEA. J lost 4 bases, V lost 7 bases, and 2 bases had no gene match. CDR3 residues: CSGQGPDTQYF. As DNA, the CDR3 is TGCAGCGGACAGGGACCAGATACGCAGTATTTT.

At least ten counts were recorded for this clonotype. This chain uses TRBV28 with TRBJ1-3, with 9 bases aligning to TRBD1. Germline V gives CDR1 MDHEN, CDR2 SYDVKM. This CDR3 is built from 15 residues. The ends lost 1 base at V and 8 bases at J; junction bases unmatched: 6. The CDR3 bases are TGTGCCAGCAGTTTATTTTTGGGACAGGGATACACCATATATTTT. It is translated as CASSLFLGQGYTIYF.

This clonotype was observed at least ten times. The rearrangement uses TRBV5-1 and TRBJ2-7, with D tentatively TRBD1 (6 bases). Per germline, CDR1 SGHRS and CDR2 YFSETQ. V was pared by 5 bases and J by 3 bases, with 12 bases between. The CDR3 extends over 13 amino acids. The CDR3 bases are TGCGCCAGCAGATGGACAGATTACTACGAGCAGTACTTC. This translates into CASRWTDYYEQYF.

In this sample, this clonotype turned up a few times. The CDR3 reads CASGGEGVDNEQFF. CDR3 sequence (DNA): TGCGCCAGTGGGGGGGAAGGGGTAGACAATGAGCAGTTCTTC. This chain connects TRBV10-2 to TRBJ2-1; TRBD2 aligns across 7 bases. Germline loops: CDR1 WSHSY, CDR2 SAAADI. V was clipped by 9 bases and J by 5 bases; unmatched bases: 10. CDR3 length equals 14 residues.